This paragraph reports one T cell receptor (beta chain). The clone's antigen remains unknown. No much larger clonotype is one base removed from it; base qualities were not supplied. The 39 donors, aged 6 to 90 years, were systemically healthy Caucasian individuals from Russia. Each donor gave 8 to 10 milliliters of peripheral blood, drawn into EDTA-treated Vacutainer tubes. Ficoll-Paque density-gradient centrifugation was used to isolate PBMCs, with at least 7 million per sample. Total RNA was extracted from PBMCs with Trizol reagent, with at least 5 micrograms obtained per sample. For every donor, an aliquot of PBMCs went through flow cytometry to measure the percentages of naive CD45RAhigh/CD27high T cells. Library method: 5' RACE. Sequencing was carried out with an Illumina HiSeq 2500. The second PCR ran for roughly 7 to 11 cycles and used a J-beta primer mix along with a sample-barcoded 5' primer. Each TCR beta cDNA molecule received a unique molecular identifier from a template-switch 5' adaptor carrying 12 random nucleotides. At least 2.5 million CDR3-containing paired-end reads were obtained from each sample. All of the RNA was converted into first-strand cDNA using the Mint cDNA synthesis kit, with a TRBC-specific oligonucleotide serving as the primer. Following uracil-DNA glycosylase treatment, all cDNA underwent a first 18-cycle PCR with the universal primers M1SS and BC2_uni_R. As for the authors' bioinformatics: Normalization of each sample was performed by random selection of 1 million high-quality reads, each carrying a distinct molecular identifier. Reads sharing molecular identifiers were discarded rather than binned into consensus sequences. MiTCR, run with a Q25 quality threshold and the strictest error-elimination algorithm, handled CDR3 identification, clonotype clustering and error correction. A nonparametric unseen species model using Euler transformation provided a lower-bound estimate of total TCR beta diversity. The public reads were reanalyzed by TCRdb: fastp trimming at Q25, MiXCR alignment, in-frame beta chains only. Identical CDR3 protein sequences are pooled into one entry, listed with their most common genes and DNA. TCRdb, not the original authors, processed these V and J calls. Across this sample there are some 930,000 distinct CDR3 sequences, with 29% seen only once. Of the sample, roughly 10% is held by the ten largest clones.

This record belongs to a study of blood T cells in healthy people across ages (dated by TCRdb to between 2015 and 2017). With regard to the full study: In model experiments, template switching captured about one uniquely barcoded TCR beta cDNA molecule for every two T cells. Age-related changes in TCR beta repertoire diversity were measured in the study by deep sequencing normalized with unique cDNA molecular identifiers. Four age groups were formed from the donors: young (average about 16 years), middle-aged (just under 40), aged (under 70) and long-lived (less than 85). Using the same blood draw, the study looked at two additional independent replicas of 1 million unique cDNA reads for two donors, one aged 18 to 30 and the other aged 80 or older.

What the work shows at the level of the full study, not this receptor alone: Estimates of total diversity from one million sequenced T cells were regarded as lower bounds and underestimates. Because donor CMV infection status was unknown, age-related changes in expanded clonotypes were potentially confounded. Compared with the aged group, the long-lived group had more naive CD4+ T cells, fewer expanded clones and increased TCR diversity, a pattern suggesting age selection. Observed TCR beta diversity correlated strongly with the percentage of naive T cells measured by flow cytometry. Observed TCR beta diversity per million T cells fell roughly linearly with age, and a significant reduction was already apparent by age around 40. Because profiling used bulk unsorted PBMCs, naive and antigen-experienced compartments could not be compared conclusively.

In addition, the sample was reused for a study of T cells of mothers and their children. Reported in the second study: The donors were nine systemically healthy Caucasian individuals, made up of three mothers and their six children. cDNA synthesis used all of the extracted RNA, with approximately 1.6 ug of RNA in each 15 ul reaction. In the second PCR, the M1S primer added sample barcodes and 2-4 random nucleotides. Each mother yielded over 8.5 million TCR beta CDR3 reads and each child roughly 3.1 million reads. Thymic selection similarly shapes TCR recombination output in related and unrelated pairs, with minor effect from inherited differences. Related mother-child pairs always showed normalized repertoire overlap that was slightly higher than in unrelated mother-child pairs, though the difference was never significant. With a sensitivity of about 100 clones per million clonotypes, no persistent microchimeric T cell clones were detected. To look for features that set related mother-child pairs apart from unrelated individuals, the researchers ran deep NGS to compare the TCR beta repertoires of mothers and children. On average, the children were about 10 +/- 4 years old, while the mothers were about 40 +/- 4 years old. After adapter ligation with NEBNext reagents, the libraries were sequenced on Illumina HiSeq 2000 with 100+100 nt paired-end reads. To prevent cross-contamination, the mother and child libraries were prepared a month apart and were sequenced in separate runs. Between roughly 450,000 and 2,000,000 distinct TCR beta clonotypes were identified per donor. Naive TCR beta clonotypes were estimated from low-frequency clonotypes matched to each donor's FACS-determined naive share, without sorting.

Sequenced: blood. The TCR originated in a woman in her thirties or forties in good health.

The nucleotide sequence reads as follows: TGTGCCAGCAGCTTACGAGGGGGGGCAGACGAGCAGTACTTC. It translates as CASSLRGGADEQYF. The rearranged segments are TRBV7-9 and TRBJ2-5, with a tentative D gene TRBD2 over 7 matching bases. Judging by the DNA end, TRBJ2-7 fits better; the J call may be wrong. The CDR3, cysteine through phenylalanine, is 14 amino acids long. The sequence is cut down to CDR3 DNA, 42 bases in frame from base 1. CDR1 and CDR2, looked up from the germline V gene (reference sequence), are SEHNR and FQNEAQ.